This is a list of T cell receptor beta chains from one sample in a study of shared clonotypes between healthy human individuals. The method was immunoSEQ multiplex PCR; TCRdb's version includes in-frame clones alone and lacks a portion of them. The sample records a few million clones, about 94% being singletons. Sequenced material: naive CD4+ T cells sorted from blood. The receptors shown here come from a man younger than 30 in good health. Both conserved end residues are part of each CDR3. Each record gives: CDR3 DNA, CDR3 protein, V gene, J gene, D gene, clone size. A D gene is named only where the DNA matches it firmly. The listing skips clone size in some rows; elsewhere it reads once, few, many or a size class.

CDR3nt: TGCAGCGTTCTACTCAGGGAGGGACGAAACATTCAGTACTTC
CDR3aa: CSVLLREGRNIQYF
v_gene: TRBV29-1
j_gene: TRBJ2-4
d_gene: TRBD2
abundance: -

CDR3nt: TGTGCCAGCACCACTGGAGCCTTGAATTCACCCCTCCACTTT
CDR3aa: CASTTGALNSPLHF
v_gene: TRBV6-6
j_gene: TRBJ1-6
d_gene: -
abundance: -

CDR3nt: TGTGCCAGCAGCCAACAGGCAGATACGCAGTATTTT
CDR3aa: CASSQQADTQYF
v_gene: TRBV6-5
j_gene: TRBJ2-3
d_gene: -
abundance: -

CDR3nt: TGTGCCAGCAGCTTGGGGGACAGGGGTTCACCCCTCCACTTT
CDR3aa: CASSLGDRGSPLHF
v_gene: TRBV5-6
j_gene: TRBJ1-6
d_gene: TRBD1
abundance: -

CDR3nt: TGCGCCAGCAGCCAATTTCCCCTTAGCGGGAGTAGGTCCTACGAGCAGTACTTC
CDR3aa: CASSQFPLSGSRSYEQYF
v_gene: TRBV4-1
j_gene: TRBJ2-7
d_gene: TRBD2
abundance: -

CDR3nt: TGTGCCAGCAGCAATGGGGGGGTGAGGTACGAGCAGTACTTC
CDR3aa: CASSNGGVRYEQYF
v_gene: TRBV7-2
j_gene: TRBJ2-7
d_gene: TRBD2
abundance: -

CDR3nt: TGTGCCAGCAGTCGACTTGGGACAAATGACAATGAGCAGTTCTTC
CDR3aa: CASSRLGTNDNEQFF
v_gene: TRBV4-2
j_gene: TRBJ2-1
d_gene: -
abundance: once

CDR3nt: TGTGCCTGGAATGACAGGGGGCGATTCACTGAAGCTTTCTTT
CDR3aa: CAWNDRGRFTEAFF
v_gene: TRBV30
j_gene: TRBJ1-1
d_gene: TRBD1
abundance: -

CDR3nt: TGTGCCAGCAGTCCCCGGGGCACCCAGGGCGATGAGCAGTTCTTC
CDR3aa: CASSPRGTQGDEQFF
v_gene: TRBV6-5
j_gene: TRBJ2-1
d_gene: -
abundance: -

CDR3nt: TGTGCCACCAAATTAGGTACAACTAATGAAAAACTGTTTTTT
CDR3aa: CATKLGTTNEKLFF
v_gene: TRBV2
j_gene: TRBJ1-4
d_gene: -
abundance: -

CDR3nt: TGTGCCAGCAGCTACGGGGCAATCGGACAGGGTTTCTACGAGCAGTACTTC
CDR3aa: CASSYGAIGQGFYEQYF
v_gene: TRBV5-6
j_gene: TRBJ2-7
d_gene: TRBD1
abundance: -

CDR3nt: TGTGCCAGCAGCAGAGGGGCTAGCGATTACAATGAGCAGTTCTTC
CDR3aa: CASSRGASDYNEQFF
v_gene: TRBV7-2
j_gene: TRBJ2-1
d_gene: -
abundance: -

CDR3nt: TGTGCCAGCCAGGAGGGGGCCCACACTGAAGCTTTCTTT
CDR3aa: CASQEGAHTEAFF
v_gene: TRBV2
j_gene: TRBJ1-1
d_gene: TRBD1
abundance: -

CDR3nt: TGTGCCAGCAGGGGTCTGAACAATCAGCCCCAGCATTTT
CDR3aa: CASRGLNNQPQHF
v_gene: TRBV6-1
j_gene: TRBJ1-5
d_gene: -
abundance: -

CDR3nt: TGTGCCAGCAGCTTGGGGACGAGAGAGCAGTACTTC
CDR3aa: CASSLGTREQYF
v_gene: TRBV5-4
j_gene: TRBJ2-7
d_gene: -
abundance: -

CDR3nt: TGTGCCAGCAGCATAGCAGGGGGTCTGGCTGAAAAACTGTTTTTT
CDR3aa: CASSIAGGLAEKLFF
v_gene: TRBV27
j_gene: TRBJ1-4
d_gene: TRBD1
abundance: -

CDR3nt: TGTGCCAGCAGTGTAGGTCAGAACACCGGGGAGCTGTTTTTT
CDR3aa: CASSVGQNTGELFF
v_gene: TRBV2
j_gene: TRBJ2-2
d_gene: -
abundance: -

CDR3nt: TGTGCCAGTCAAAGGACAGGCAAAAACATTCAGTACTTC
CDR3aa: CASQRTGKNIQYF
v_gene: TRBV19
j_gene: TRBJ2-4
d_gene: TRBD1
abundance: -

CDR3nt: TGTGCCAGCAAACTAACGACAGGGCCTAATGAAAAACTGTTTTTT
CDR3aa: CASKLTTGPNEKLFF
v_gene: TRBV27
j_gene: TRBJ1-4
d_gene: TRBD1
abundance: once

CDR3nt: TGCAGCGTCGGACAGGGGACAGATACGCAGTATTTT
CDR3aa: CSVGQGTDTQYF
v_gene: TRBV29-1
j_gene: TRBJ2-3
d_gene: TRBD1
abundance: -

CDR3nt: TGTGCCAGCACTCCGGTTTTCGGCGCTCGACAGGTGAACACAGATACGCAGTATTTT
CDR3aa: CASTPVFGARQVNTDTQYF
v_gene: TRBV28
j_gene: TRBJ2-3
d_gene: -
abundance: once

CDR3nt: TGCAGCGTTGAAATCGGGGGTAGGCGAAACGAGCAGTACTTC
CDR3aa: CSVEIGGRRNEQYF
v_gene: TRBV29-1
j_gene: TRBJ2-7
d_gene: -
abundance: -

CDR3nt: TGTGCCTGGAGTGTGGGGGCGGATCAGCCCCAGCATTTT
CDR3aa: CAWSVGADQPQHF
v_gene: TRBV30
j_gene: TRBJ1-5
d_gene: -
abundance: few

CDR3nt: TGCGCCAGCAGTGCTAGCGGGGCGAACACCGGGGAGCTGTTTTTT
CDR3aa: CASSASGANTGELFF
v_gene: TRBV10-2
j_gene: TRBJ2-2
d_gene: TRBD2
abundance: -

CDR3nt: TGCAGCGTGGGACAGGGGGCTGGGGCCAACGTCCTGACTTTC
CDR3aa: CSVGQGAGANVLTF
v_gene: TRBV29-1
j_gene: TRBJ2-6
d_gene: TRBD1
abundance: once

CDR3nt: TGTGCCGGGGTTCCGGGACAGGGGGCTTATGGCTACACCTTC
CDR3aa: CAGVPGQGAYGYTF
v_gene: TRBV6-1
j_gene: TRBJ1-2
d_gene: TRBD1
abundance: -

CDR3nt: TGTGCCAGCAGCCCAATAGGGTCGTACGAGCAGTACTTC
CDR3aa: CASSPIGSYEQYF
v_gene: TRBV28
j_gene: TRBJ2-7
d_gene: -
abundance: -

CDR3nt: TGTGCTAGCAGCTCACAGGGGGTCGGGGAGACCCAGTACTTC
CDR3aa: CASSSQGVGETQYF
v_gene: TRBV7-7
j_gene: TRBJ2-5
d_gene: TRBD1
abundance: -

CDR3nt: TGTGCCAGCAGTTACTCGGGGCAGGGGATGGGCGAGCAGTACTTC
CDR3aa: CASSYSGQGMGEQYF
v_gene: TRBV6-5
j_gene: TRBJ2-7
d_gene: -
abundance: -

CDR3nt: TGCGCCAGCAGTGACCAAGAGGGAAGGACCGGGGAGCTGTTTTTT
CDR3aa: CASSDQEGRTGELFF
v_gene: TRBV10-1
j_gene: TRBJ2-2
d_gene: -
abundance: -

CDR3nt: TGTGCCAGCTCACGAGATTTTCTGACCGGGGAGCTGTTTTTT
CDR3aa: CASSRDFLTGELFF
v_gene: TRBV18
j_gene: TRBJ2-2
d_gene: -
abundance: once

CDR3nt: TGTGCCATCACTAAAGGGGATCAGGGGCTCGAGCAGTACTTC
CDR3aa: CAITKGDQGLEQYF
v_gene: TRBV10-3
j_gene: TRBJ2-7
d_gene: -
abundance: -

CDR3nt: TGCGCCAGCAGCTATACAGGGGAGATCGGGGAGCTGTTTTTT
CDR3aa: CASSYTGEIGELFF
v_gene: TRBV5-1
j_gene: TRBJ2-2
d_gene: TRBD1
abundance: -

CDR3nt: TGCGCCAGCAAGGACAACAACAATGAGCAGTTCTTC
CDR3aa: CASKDNNNEQFF
v_gene: TRBV10-2
j_gene: TRBJ2-1
d_gene: -
abundance: -

CDR3nt: TGTGCCAGCAGTGATCGACTAGCGGGAGTGGCTACCGGGGAGCTGTTTTTT
CDR3aa: CASSDRLAGVATGELFF
v_gene: TRBV6-1
j_gene: TRBJ2-2
d_gene: TRBD2
abundance: -

CDR3nt: TGTGCCAGCAGTTCCGGGACTACGGCCCATACGCAGTATTTT
CDR3aa: CASSSGTTAHTQYF
v_gene: TRBV27
j_gene: TRBJ2-3
d_gene: TRBD2
abundance: -

CDR3nt: TGTGCCAGCAGCCCCGAAGTGCGGACCGGGGAGCTGTTTTTT
CDR3aa: CASSPEVRTGELFF
v_gene: TRBV7-2
j_gene: TRBJ2-2
d_gene: -
abundance: -

CDR3nt: TGTGCCAGCAGTCCCCTAGGGACAGCAACTAATGAAAAACTGTTTTTT
CDR3aa: CASSPLGTATNEKLFF
v_gene: TRBV2
j_gene: TRBJ1-4
d_gene: TRBD1
abundance: -

CDR3nt: TGTGCCTCCCTCGAGAGCGGGGTGAACACCGGGGAGCTGTTTTTT
CDR3aa: CASLESGVNTGELFF
v_gene: TRBV7-9
j_gene: TRBJ2-2
d_gene: TRBD2
abundance: once

CDR3nt: TGCGCCAGCAGTGAGTTCGGCACAGATACGCAGTATTTT
CDR3aa: CASSEFGTDTQYF
v_gene: TRBV10-1
j_gene: TRBJ2-3
d_gene: -
abundance: -

CDR3nt: TGTGCCAGCCTACGCGGTCTTGGGGGCAATGAGCAGTTCTTC
CDR3aa: CASLRGLGGNEQFF
v_gene: TRBV18
j_gene: TRBJ2-1
d_gene: -
abundance: -

CDR3nt: TGTGCCAGCGGGCCAGGACAGGGGATCAGAAAAAAACTGTTTTTT
CDR3aa: CASGPGQGIRKKLFF
v_gene: TRBV2
j_gene: TRBJ1-4
d_gene: TRBD1
abundance: -

CDR3nt: TGCGCCAGCAGCCCGGGGGATTCACCCCTCCACTTT
CDR3aa: CASSPGDSPLHF
v_gene: TRBV5-1
j_gene: TRBJ1-6
d_gene: -
abundance: -

CDR3nt: TGTGCCATCAGTTCGGACACCGGAAAGTTGTTTTTT
CDR3aa: CAISSDTGKLFF
v_gene: TRBV10-3
j_gene: TRBJ2-2
d_gene: -
abundance: -

CDR3nt: TGCGCCAGCAGCTTGGTGTCGGGGGGTACCCACAATGAGCAGTTCTTC
CDR3aa: CASSLVSGGTHNEQFF
v_gene: TRBV5-1
j_gene: TRBJ2-1
d_gene: TRBD2
abundance: -

CDR3nt: TGTGCCAGCAGTTTTTCAGGGCGCACCGGGGAGCTGTTTTTT
CDR3aa: CASSFSGRTGELFF
v_gene: TRBV28
j_gene: TRBJ2-2
d_gene: -
abundance: -

CDR3nt: TGTGCCAGCAGGGGTCCCTACGAGCAGTACTTC
CDR3aa: CASRGPYEQYF
v_gene: TRBV7-8
j_gene: TRBJ2-7
d_gene: -
abundance: -

CDR3nt: TGTGCCAGCAGCAAAGAAGGGTCGGGCACCGGGGAGCTGTTTTTT
CDR3aa: CASSKEGSGTGELFF
v_gene: TRBV21-1
j_gene: TRBJ2-2
d_gene: -
abundance: -

CDR3nt: TGCAGCGTTGGGGGATGGGCGGCCTACAATGAGCAGTTCTTC
CDR3aa: CSVGGWAAYNEQFF
v_gene: TRBV29-1
j_gene: TRBJ2-1
d_gene: -
abundance: -

CDR3nt: TGTGCCAGCAGCCGGGACAGGGGGGCGTATAGCAATCAGCCCCAGCATTTT
CDR3aa: CASSRDRGAYSNQPQHF
v_gene: TRBV5-7
j_gene: TRBJ1-5
d_gene: TRBD1
abundance: -

CDR3nt: TGTGCCAGCAGCTTTTCACAGGGGGTTTACTCCTACAATGAGCAGTTCTTC
CDR3aa: CASSFSQGVYSYNEQFF
v_gene: TRBV7-9
j_gene: TRBJ2-1
d_gene: TRBD1
abundance: -

CDR3nt: TGTGCCAGCAGCCCGGGACAGAGGGGTGAGCAGTACTTC
CDR3aa: CASSPGQRGEQYF
v_gene: TRBV5-6
j_gene: TRBJ2-7
d_gene: TRBD1
abundance: -